This T cell receptor (beta chain) was captured by sequencing in a study of chemoradiotherapy in HPV16-positive cancers. Study information: Candidate HPV-specific clones and shared TCR motifs came from a couple of HPV16-positive patients.

Of note for this clone: As yet, its antigen is unknown.

Study conclusions and caveats: In HPV16-positive patients, HPV-responsive T-cell expansion tracked better recurrence-free survival. Candidate HPV-specific clones and E7-related TCR motifs grew in tumor during treatment.

Trimming cost V 1 base and J 4 bases; bases outside gene matches: 5. CDR3 length equals 16 residues. Germline V gives CDR1 SEHNR, CDR2 FQNEAQ (reference sequence). Repertoires were generated with immunoSEQ multiplex PCR, while TCRdb's copy carries only in-frame clones and drops some. The top ten hold roughly 5.7% of the sample, which has under 15,000 clones, around nine tenths seen once. The sequencing here drew on blood, taken from a patient who underwent chemoradiotherapy. The rearrangement links TRBV7-9 to TRBJ2-5, with TRBD2 matching over 11 bases. The sequence was collected from a human donor with HPV-associated anogenital cancer. CDR3 amino acids: CASSLVAGGPRETQYF. In nucleotides, the CDR3 is TGTGCCAGCAGCTTAGTAGCGGGGGGGCCCAGAGAGACCCAGTACTTC.